This T cell receptor beta chain was captured in a study of PD-1 blockade in classical Hodgkin lymphoma (dated by TCRdb to between 2020 and 2021). About the full investigation: Nivolumab dosing was 3 mg/kg intravenously every 2 weeks, continuing until either disease progression or unacceptable toxicity. The study used TCR beta sequencing and CyTOF to define a peripheral blood immune signature of response to PD-1 blockade in classical Hodgkin lymphoma. General findings and caveats noted by the study authors: Among trial patients, those achieving complete response had baseline diversity similar to that of newly diagnosed patients, while diversity was significantly lower in partial responders and progressors. Only a single clinical trial cohort was studied, and what caused the repertoire differences, possibly disease activity or prior therapy, remained undefined. CD4+ but not CD8+ TCR diversity rose significantly by C4D1 (p=0.0027 vs p=0.16), most apparent in complete responders (p=0.02). Lower diversity was observed in patients in whom nivolumab was started less than 1 year after ASCT, and these patients were excluded from later analyses so that confounding by immune reconstitution would be avoided. Baseline TCR diversity was reported to be lower in newly diagnosed patients than in healthy donors, and even lower in relapsed/refractory patients.

For this clone: It has no known antigen specificity. No per-base quality is available; no much larger clone lies one base away.

The intended sense of this specimen's time point label: cycle 2 day 1 (C2D1) of nivolumab. Every trial patient had relapsed after autologous stem cell transplantation, and cohorts A, B and C differed in prior brentuximab vedotin exposure. The trial cohort included roughly 60 patients with relapsed/refractory classical Hodgkin lymphoma, and each patient had a best overall response of complete response, partial response or progressive disease. In the multi-cohort phase II CheckMate 205 trial, trial patients received single-agent nivolumab. An independent review committee assessed best overall response by applying the 2007 International Working Group response criteria. PBMCs from the trial were collected at three points: immediately before nivolumab initiation (C1D1), and during therapy at cycle 2 day 1 and cycle 4 day 1. Peripheral blood was collected in 8 mL Vacutainer Cell Preparation Tubes, from which PBMCs were isolated by centrifugation and then cryopreserved.

V is cut by 7 bases and J by 1 base, and the space between the germline ends is 15 bases. CDR1 and CDR2 are drawn from the germline V gene (reference sequence): MNHEY, SMNVEV. Counted from cysteine to phenylalanine, this CDR3 has 15 amino acids. The DNA shown is the 45-base CDR3, in frame from base 1. The Qiagen DNeasy kit was used to extract genomic DNA both from unsorted PBMCs and from the negatively selected CD4+ and CD8+ fractions. Amplification of TCR beta CDR3 regions was done by immunoSEQ multiplex PCR with primers that anneal to V and J segments. Amplification bias was minimized using a synthetic immune receptor repertoire, and residual bias was removed computationally after sequencing. The original methods were these. Repertoire diversity was quantified as the Shannon entropy index using custom Python scripts. The unsorted, CD4+ and CD8+ repertoires were each analyzed separately, with the exception of combined analyses, where CD4+ and CD8+ sequences were merged in silico. Clonal expansion was defined as a frequency increase of at least 2-fold after treatment compared with C1D1, and clones undetected at baseline were assigned a pseudocount of 0.5. Clones with 0 or 1 copy at C1D1 were classified as singleton clones, and clones with 2 or more copies were classified as non-singleton clones. Clones expanded in unsorted samples were assigned a CD4+, CD8+ or unknown annotation through matching of protein sequences in sorted samples from the same patient. Wilcoxon tests were applied to paired samples to test diversity changes from C1D1 to C4D1. The table was pulled from immuneACCESS by TCRdb, which kept in-frame rearrangements only. Such tables lose some clones; where checked, under half of the loss comes from unresolved V genes, and the rest has no known cause. That table gives V, J and clone size, and the DNA gave D and trimming. The sample table holds more than 90,000 clones, of which 80% to 90% were seen once. Jointly, the top ten make up approximately 15% of the sample.

This TCR was recovered from a human donor with classical Hodgkin lymphoma. The source material was peripheral blood mononuclear cells (PBMCs), sampled before the second cycle of nivolumab. This receptor chain uses TRBV27 and TRBJ2-3; the D gene cannot be named for sure. The nucleotide sequence is given as TGTGCCAGCACCCCCAGAGTCCCAGGCACAGATACGCAGTATTTT. Its protein reads: CASTPRVPGTDTQYF.